This is a list of T cell receptor beta chains from one sample in a study of CXCR3-negative and CXCR3-positive naive CD8 T cells. TCRdb reprocessed the 5' RACE reads, with one entry per CDR3 protein and no DNA. The ten most abundant clones cover around 0.27% of a sample with over 100,000 distinct CDR3 sequences. Source material: naive CXCR3- CD8+ T cells from blood. Receptors originate from a human donor in good health. Some clones in this sample may be carry-over from other donors' samples. CDR3s include the opening cysteine and the closing phenylalanine or tryptophan.

V	J	CDR3
TRBV15	TRBJ2-5	CATSPGDRYQETQYF
TRBV20-1	TRBJ1-1	CSARDSGRAGTEAFF
TRBV13	TRBJ2-7	CASSERTSGSGYEQYF
TRBV30	TRBJ2-7	CAWSVSHRYEQYF
TRBV20-1	TRBJ2-7	CSERRRRGDHYEQYF
TRBV28	TRBJ2-5	CASSLSTSGEQETQYF
TRBV2	TRBJ2-1	CASSEQGQGFNEQFF
TRBV12-3/TRBV12-4	TRBJ1-1	CATFDAGAPNTEAFF
TRBV2	TRBJ2-7	CASSEEEGQKVYEQYF
TRBV7-9	TRBJ1-1	CASSLANRDAEAFF
TRBV7-2	TRBJ1-6	CASSLGAGDSPLHF
TRBV2	TRBJ2-5	CASSEALTGANQDTQYF
TRBV29-1	TRBJ1-2	CSVDLDYGYTF
TRBV12-3/TRBV12-4	TRBJ1-2	CASSFGVGDGYTF
TRBV5-1	TRBJ2-5	CASSFPGGDYKGETQYF
TRBV5-1	TRBJ2-1	CASSLGSDLWSYNEQFF
TRBV19	TRBJ1-2	CASSAHRGPSNYGYTF
TRBV20-1	TRBJ2-3	CSARDRSSTDTQYF
TRBV20-1	TRBJ2-1	CSAVNSGRGLDEQFF
TRBV3-1	TRBJ2-7	CASSQDLRVGGEQYF
TRBV15	TRBJ2-1	CATSRDRAREGGNEQFF
TRBV29-1	TRBJ2-7	CSVAGQVDYEQYF
TRBV12-3/TRBV12-4	TRBJ2-7	CASSAPGQGYEQYF
TRBV12-3/TRBV12-4	TRBJ2-5	CASRGSWGADEQFF
TRBV29-1	TRBJ2-1	CSVPGNSAYNEQFF
TRBV12-3/TRBV12-4	TRBJ1-2	CASSPRDHYGYTF
TRBV7-9	TRBJ2-6	CASSFLLGRDPTGANVLTF
TRBV28	TRBJ1-1	CASSLTGQVMNTEAFF
TRBV28	TRBJ2-3	CASSLGLAGTQYF
TRBV7-8	TRBJ1-5	CASSFSPRGGGNQPQHF
TRBV5-1	TRBJ2-7	CASSWGTSGYEQYF
TRBV29-1	TRBJ2-2	CSVEGGQAGELFF
TRBV4-2	TRBJ1-1	CASSHLSGAGEAFF
TRBV7-9	TRBJ2-2	CASSFDFTGELFF
TRBV4-2	TRBJ2-1	CASSQEVGYASYNEQFF
TRBV6-1	TRBJ2-1	CASRHLGEQFF
TRBV5-1	TRBJ2-7	CASSPATGGRTYEQYF
TRBV5-1	TRBJ2-2	CASSFWAQGDTGELFF
TRBV6-6	TRBJ2-1	CASSAQGSNEQFF
TRBV5-6	TRBJ1-3	CASSLPTGGSGNTIYF
TRBV20-1	TRBJ2-1	CSARDLAGYNEQFF
TRBV5-1	TRBJ1-1	CASTLRDMNTEAFF
TRBV7-9	TRBJ2-5	CASREAGVEETQYF
TRBV28	TRBJ2-1	CASSGTDYNEQFF
TRBV28	TRBJ2-7	CAIGTVSYEQYF
TRBV6-2/TRBV6-3	TRBJ1-1	CASSYVPNTEAFF
TRBV10-3	TRBJ2-7	CAISPGTGGYEQYF
TRBV11-1	TRBJ2-7	CASSYSQGTYEQYF
TRBV4-1	TRBJ2-7	CASSQEFVLDEQYF
TRBV12-3/TRBV12-4	TRBJ1-1	CASSSFPGTENTEAFF
TRBV6-5	TRBJ2-5	CASSPWEGTQETQYF
TRBV29-1	TRBJ2-1	CSVVVGYNEQFF
TRBV29-1	TRBJ2-1	CSAIAGGPNEQFF